The entry below gives a single T cell receptor beta chain sequence along with its context. Its antigen is not known. This specimen belongs to a study of beta chain features in type 1 diabetes. Study-level findings and limits: Possible PCR preference for shorter templates applied equally to patients and controls.

Reverse transcribing all isolated RNA meant expressed TCRB transcripts were sequenced. TCRdb's table, derived via immunoSEQ multiplex PCR, lists solely in-frame clones and lacks some. Of approximately 470,000 clones listed, approximately 30% are singletons. The CDR3 has 14 residues. Germline loops: CDR1 SGHAT, CDR2 FQNNGV. Trimming took 2 bases from V and 3 from J, leaving 11 bases between them. The TCR sequence derives from a man aged 18 to 35 in good health. The chain is built from TRBV11-2 and TRBJ2-7, with D possibly matching TRBD1 (6 bases). Sample: naive CD4+ T cells from blood. The CDR3 DNA is TGTGCCAGCAGCTTATCCGGGACATACTACGAGCAGTACTTC. Translation gives CASSLSGTYYEQYF.